This T cell receptor (beta chain) was identified during a study of early T cells in non-severe SARS-CoV-2 infection. Study background: Chains stayed unpaired after sequencing of bulk RNA from unsorted whole blood. Points from the study as a whole: There was a bias toward anti-spike CD8 responses in VDJdb matching, which missed private and CD4 specificities.

Germline assignment: CDR1 KGHDR and CDR2 SFDVKD. V trimming: 4 bases; J trimming: 6 bases; junction bases outside the gene matches: 8. The CDR3 length is 16 residues. This clonotype was counted many times. The target antigen is unknown. The TCR library protocol was used to attach unique molecular identifiers. These identifiers were attached to individual cDNA molecules. TCRdb recomputed calls from the 5' RACE reads with MiXCR, one row per CDR3 protein. The data show about 30,000 distinct CDR3 sequences, approximately 6.3% seen once. The J gene is TRBJ1-3, the V gene TRBV24-1; the match to TRBD1 covers 10 bases. The clonotype comes from an adult who was a healthcare worker with PCR-confirmed SARS-CoV-2 infection or an uninfected control (not recorded which). Sequenced: whole blood. The CDR3 DNA reads TGTGCCACCAGTGACCTGACAGGGGGCGAGGAAAACACCATATATTTT. Translating gives CATSDLTGGEENTIYF.